This T cell receptor beta chain was captured by sequencing in a study of CD4 T cell repertoires in COVID-19. Study overall: Relabeled CFSE-low cells, IL-2-expanded for 10 days, met spikes from other coronaviruses.

As for this clone: The antigen remains unidentified.

General study points: Sharing of several most expanded SARS-CoV-2-reactive clonotypes across memory subsets suggested intraclonal diversification. In SARS-CoV and/or HKU1 spike cultures, between roughly 6 and 26% of SARS-CoV-2 clonotypes reappeared.

The CDR3 totals 18 residues. Trimming removed 1 base from V and 6 bases from J; junction bases left unmatched: 14. The germline CDR1 and CDR2 sequences are SGHVS and FNYEAQ. These memory T cells were uncultured and sequenced directly after ex vivo isolation. Produced via immunoSEQ multiplex PCR; TCRdb's table is partial and in-frame only. The data contain fewer than 25,000 clones, around 90% of them singletons. The source was central memory CD4+ T cells from blood, collected before the COVID-19 pandemic. The receptor was derived from a human donor who had COVID-19. The chain carries TRBV7-6 and TRBJ1-4; 7 bases agree with TRBD1. The CDR3 loop reads CASSLEGTVWAIDEKLFF. The CDR3 DNA reads TGTGCCAGCAGCTTAGAAGGGACAGTCTGGGCTATAGATGAAAAACTGTTTTTT.